This TCR beta chain was captured in a study of T cell responses to AZD1222 COVID-19 vaccine. Method: immunoSEQ multiplex PCR; TCRdb's copy keeps in-frame clones and lacks some. In the table there are about 97,000 clones, about 90% of which are singletons. Trimming removed 3 bases at V and 3 bases at J, with 11 bases between. Per germline, CDR1 KGHSH and CDR2 LQKENI. The CDR3 loop spans 14 amino acids. The source was peripheral blood, collected on day 0 of AZD1222 vaccination. This rearrangement joins TRBV18 to TRBJ1-1; D is possibly TRBD1 (5 bases). This clonotype was sampled from an adult in good health. The CDR3 reads CASSPNWGDTEAFF. As DNA, the CDR3 is TGTGCCAGCTCACCGAATTGGGGGGACACTGAAGCTTTCTTT.